This TCR beta chain stems from a study of beta chain features in type 1 diabetes. Study overall: Age, gender and cell yields were alike across patients and healthy donors.

TCRB transcripts that were expressed got sequenced, as all of the isolated RNA had been reverse transcribed. Assay: immunoSEQ multiplex PCR; the TCRdb copy retains only in-frame clones and omits some. The data hold around 430,000 clones, with about 32% observed a single time. Germline V lookup: CDR1 GTSNPN, CDR2 SVGIG (reference sequence). Trimming removed 3 bases from V and 2 bases from J, with 21 bases in between. The CDR3 totals 17 residues. Donors contributed one heparinised blood draw apiece, averaging approximately 100 mL. The sequence derives from a young man in good health. The chain recombines TRBV30 with TRBJ2-3; D may correspond to TRBD1 or TRBD2 (6 bases each). The sample taken for sequencing was naive CD4+ T cells from blood. The CDR3 nucleotides are TGTGCCTGGAGCCGATCGGGGGCAAGGCGATCCACAGATACGCAGTATTTT. Protein sequence: CAWSRSGARRSTDTQYF.